These 31 T cell receptor beta chains originate from one sample sequenced in a study of blood T cells in healthy people across ages. Then a second PCR, running about 6 to 12 cycles, was carried out with a sample-barcoded 5' primer and a J-beta primer mix. One entry per CDR3 protein, called by TCRdb with MiXCR from the 5' RACE reads. The sample lists approximately 900,000 distinct CDR3 sequences, approximately 32% occurring once. These data were likewise used in another study, on T cells of mothers and their children.

Sequencing was performed on blood. The receptors shown here come from a woman aged 40 to 50 in good health.

This clonotype was detected ten times or more. The V and J genes are TRBV11-2 and TRBJ2-3, with D unclear. The CDR3 runs to 14 residues. V was pared by 0 bases and J by 4 bases, with 8 bases between. Germline values: CDR1 SGHAT, CDR2 FQNNGV. The CDR3 nucleotides are TGTGCCAGCAGCTTAGATCGGTGGTCAGATACGCAGTATTTT. This gives the protein CASSLDRWSDTQYF.

This clonotype was counted between two and nine times. The V and J genes are TRBV28 and TRBJ1-5; tentative D call: TRBD1 (5 bases). Germline CDR1 MDHEN, CDR2 SYDVKM. Trimming pared 6 bases from V and 0 bases from J, leaving 21 bases between. The CDR3 has 18 residues. DNA of the CDR3: TGTGCCAGCAGCCCGGCGGTTTGGGGCGAATATAGCAATCAGCCCCAGCATTTT. This codes for CASSPAVWGEYSNQPQHF.

This clonotype was detected only a few times. The chain employs TRBV5-1 and TRBJ1-3; D gene uncertain. Between the trimmed V and J ends, which lost 5 bases and 0 bases, there was a span of 15 bases. CDR1 and CDR2 from the germline V gene are SGHRS and YFSETQ. This CDR3 region has 16 residues. In DNA, the CDR3 is TGCGCCAGCAGATTAAATCCTCGAAACTCTGGAAACACCATATATTTT. This codes for CASRLNPRNSGNTIYF. The entire variable domain, with the rest obtained from reference TRBV5-1 and TRBJ1-3, is as follows: KAGVTQTPRYLIKTRGQQVTLSCSPISGHRSVSWYQQTPGQGLQFLFEYFSETQRNKGNFPGRFSGRQFSNSRSEMNVSTLELGDSALYLCASRLNPRNSGNTIYFGEGSWLTVV.

This clonotype was seen more than once but under ten times. DNA for the CDR3: TGTGCCAGCAGTTTTATGATGTCGGGGGGATTTAACTATGGCTACACCTTC. Its translation: CASSFMMSGGFNYGYTF. The chain combines TRBV12-3 or TRBV12-4 with TRBJ1-2; a weak D match, TRBD1 (5 bases). The CDR3 is 17 amino acids. With 3 bases removed from V and 1 base from J, the gap between germline ends came to 18 bases.

This chain uses TRBV30 with TRBJ1-4, with no clear D. Trimming stripped 0 bases from V and 8 bases from J, with 10 bases between. The germline V gene has CDR1 GTSNPN and CDR2 SVGIG (reference sequence). The CDR3 has 13 residues. In DNA form, the CDR3 reads TGTGCCTGGAGTGTGGATGACGGGGAAAAACTGTTTTTT. Protein: CAWSVDDGEKLFF.

This clonotype was seen at least ten times. The chain employs TRBV20-1 and TRBJ1-6, with no clear D. The V end lost 2 bases, the J end lost 11 bases, and 13 bases lay between the germline ends. Germline V gives CDR1 DFQATT, CDR2 SNEGSKA (reference sequence). This CDR3 has 13 residues. CDR3 residues: CSARTRVDPPLHF. The CDR3 nucleotides read TGCAGTGCTAGAACGAGAGTGGATCCACCCCTCCACTTT.

This clonotype has a handful of counts. The chain links TRBV6-6 to TRBJ2-5; D is perhaps TRBD1 (6 bases). V dropped 6 bases and J dropped 5 bases, with 13 bases sitting between them. CDR1 is MNHNY, CDR2 SVGAGI, per germline (reference sequence). The CDR3 length is 13 residues. In nucleotides, the CDR3 is TGTGCCAGCAGCGACCAGGGGTTGGAGACCCAGTACTTC. Protein product: CASSDQGLETQYF.

The genes are TRBV12-3 or TRBV12-4 and TRBJ2-5; TRBD2 is a possible D gene (5 bases). The CDR3 runs 14 residues. Trimming took off 3 bases at V and 5 bases at J, with 13 bases between the two ends. The CDR3 spells CASSFGQTTETQYF. CDR3 DNA sequence: TGTGCCAGCAGTTTTGGCCAGACTACCGAGACCCAGTACTTC.

This clonotype was observed a single time. This may arise from a read error, as a much more abundant clone is one base away. The chain has TRBV15 and TRBJ2-7, with D unclear. CDR1 and CDR2 from the germline V gene are LNHNV and YYDKDF (reference sequence). V lost 6 bases and J lost 4, with 10 bases in between. This CDR3 comprises 12 residues. The CDR3 coding sequence is TGTGCCACCAGGGCCAGGAGTTACGAGCAGTACTTC. This codes for CATRARSYEQYF.

The chain carries TRBV28 and TRBJ2-7; D perhaps matches TRBD2 (6 bases). Trimming removed 7 bases at V and 4 bases at J, with 17 bases between. Germline V gives CDR1 MDHEN, CDR2 SYDVKM. The CDR3 is made up of 14 amino acids. This CDR3 reads CASTLGGARYEQYF. The CDR3 DNA sequence: TGTGCCAGCACTCTGGGCGGGGCACGGTACGAGCAGTACTTC.

This clonotype has a handful of counts. The V and J genes are TRBV20-1 and TRBJ1-6; TRBD1 might be the D (5 bases). The V and J ends lost 3 bases and 7 bases respectively, with 16 bases between them. Germline assignment: CDR1 DFQATT and CDR2 SNEGSKA (reference sequence). The CDR3 consists of 15 residues. The CDR3 DNA reads TGCAGTGCTAGGAAGCGTTTGACAGAAAATTCACCCCTCCACTTT. As protein: CSARKRLTENSPLHF.

This clonotype was counted many times. The chain recombines TRBV7-2 with TRBJ2-7, with 9 bases lining up with TRBD2. The CDR3 spans 14 residues. Germline V gives CDR1 SGHTA, CDR2 FQGNSA. Trimming removed 5 bases from V and 7 bases from J; junction bases left unmatched: 9. The CDR3 DNA sequence: TGTGCCAGCAGCCGCGGGGGGGCCTTTAGGGAGCAGTACTTC. As protein: CASSRGGAFREQYF.

This clonotype occurred a few times. The chain employs TRBV6-6 and TRBJ2-7; possibly TRBD2 for D (6 bases). Germline V CDR1 and CDR2: MNHNY, SVGAGI (reference sequence). The CDR3 contains 13 residues. V lost 4 bases and J 6 bases, leaving 13 bases between the germline ends. The CDR3 protein is CASSSGAGAEQYF. In DNA form, the CDR3 reads TGTGCCAGCAGTTCAGGAGCGGGTGCCGAGCAGTACTTC.

V gene TRBV27 combines with J gene TRBJ2-4; tentative D call: TRBD1 (6 bases). Germline-derived CDR1 and CDR2 are MNHEY and SMNVEV (reference sequence). This CDR3 spans 13 amino acids. The V end was cut by 6 bases, the J end by 13 bases, with 19 bases between. The CDR3 sequence is CASRLTQGREQYF. CDR3 nucleotides: TGTGCCAGCAGATTAACCCAGGGGCGTGAGCAGTACTTC.

CDR3 bases: TGTGCCAGCAGTCCGTTGGAAGCGGACAGGGGGTACGAGCAGTACTTC. Protein sequence: CASSPLEADRGYEQYF. V gene TRBV28 combines with J gene TRBJ2-7, with TRBD1 matching over 10 bases. The CDR3 has 16 amino acids. The ends lost 5 bases at V and 4 bases at J; junction bases unmatched: 11. The V gene's germline CDR1 is MDHEN and CDR2 SYDVKM.

This clonotype has just a few counts. The chain couples TRBV12-3 or TRBV12-4 to TRBJ2-3; 7 nucleotides align to TRBD2. The ends lost 3 bases at V and 3 bases at J; junction bases unmatched: 6. The CDR3 is 15 amino acids. This chain's CDR3 is CASSFGGGWTDTQYF. CDR3 nucleotide sequence: TGTGCCAGCAGTTTTGGGGGGGGGTGGACAGATACGCAGTATTTT.

This rearrangement joins TRBV7-9 to TRBJ1-3; D call uncertain. Deletions cut 3 bases from V and 2 bases from J, with 8 bases between. CDR1 and CDR2 from the germline V gene are SEHNR and FQNEAQ (reference sequence). The CDR3 has 14 amino acids. The CDR3 is CASSFRPPGNTIYF. As DNA, the CDR3 is TGTGCCAGCAGCTTCCGTCCCCCTGGAAACACCATATATTTT.

The chain recombines TRBV7-8 with TRBJ2-1; tentatively, D is TRBD1 (5 bases). The germline V gene encodes CDR1 SGHVS and CDR2 FQNEAQ. V was shortened by 4 bases and J by 7 bases, with 17 bases between the two germline ends. The CDR3 consists of 15 residues. CDR3 DNA sequence: TGTGCCAGCAGCTGGGGCCCAAACCCCGGGAATGAGCAGTTCTTC. Its translation is CASSWGPNPGNEQFF.

The chain joins TRBV7-6 to TRBJ2-3, with a possible D match to TRBD2 (6 bases). Germline V CDR1 and CDR2: SGHVS, FNYEAQ. This CDR3 has 16 amino acids. The V end lost 1 base, the J end lost 0 bases, and 11 bases lay between the germline ends. The CDR3 DNA reads TGTGCCAGCAGCTTAGGGTTTAGCGGCAGCACAGATACGCAGTATTTT. Protein: CASSLGFSGSTDTQYF.

The chain is built from TRBV11-2 and TRBJ1-2; weak D call: TRBD1 (5 bases). Trimming pared 4 bases from V and 4 bases from J, leaving 16 bases between. Germline V gene sequence: CDR1 SGHAT, CDR2 FQNNGV. The CDR3 has 15 residues. The CDR3 DNA reads TGTGCCAGCAGCTCCGCCGGGGCAGGGACCTATGGCTACACCTTC. This translates into CASSSAGAGTYGYTF.

This clonotype was counted ten times or more. The J gene is TRBJ2-7, the V gene TRBV20-1; TRBD1 agrees at 7 bases. This CDR3 has 13 amino acids. Per the germline V gene, CDR1 is DFQATT and CDR2 is SNEGSKA (reference sequence). V gave up 1 base and J gave up 2 bases; unmatched junction bases: 2. CDR3 coding DNA: TGCAGTGCTAGAGGGGACAGACCCTACGAGCAGTACTTC. It codes for CSARGDRPYEQYF.

In its sample, this clonotype was seen many times. V and J are TRBV2 and TRBJ2-1; 8 positions agree with TRBD1. Germline V gene data show CDR1 as SNHLY and CDR2 as FYNNEI. V was clipped by 8 bases and J by 6 bases; unmatched bases: 9. This CDR3 comprises 14 residues. CDR3 sequence (DNA): TGTGCCAGCCGAAGACAGGGGAGTATCAATGAGCAGTTCTTC. Translating it yields CASRRQGSINEQFF.

On this clonotype: At one boundary the junction diverges from the germline segment, which might be a read error. The chain recombines TRBV7-2 with TRBJ1-5, with 8 bases matching TRBD1. This CDR3 region has 15 residues. CDR1 SGHTA and CDR2 FQGNSA come from the germline V gene. CDR3 sequence (DNA): TGTGTCAGCATTCTTGACAGGGGCTCAGGTCAGCCCCAGCATTTT. Translating gives CVSILDRGSGQPQHF.

V usage is TRBV6-1 and J usage is TRBJ2-5; 9 nucleotides match TRBD1. V lost 3 bases to trimming and J lost 11 bases; unmatched junction nucleotides: 13. Looked up from germline, CDR1 is MNHNS and CDR2 is SASEGT. This CDR3 is built from 15 residues. This CDR3 is CASSEGTGKRNEQYF. The CDR3 nucleotides read TGTGCCAGCAGTGAGGGGACAGGGAAGAGGAATGAGCAGTACTTC.

This chain joins TRBV29-1 and TRBJ1-1; D is ambiguous. The V gene's germline CDR1 is SQVTM and CDR2 ANQGSEA. The CDR3 runs to 13 residues. Trimming removed 6 bases from V and 0 bases from J, with 11 bases in between. The CDR3 coding sequence is TGCAGCGTCAACTCCGACCTGAACACTGAAGCTTTCTTT. It translates to CSVNSDLNTEAFF.

The chain recombines TRBV20-1 with TRBJ2-7, with 8 bases matching TRBD1. The V gene's germline CDR1 is DFQATT and CDR2 SNEGSKA (reference sequence). Trimming removed 6 bases from V and 3 bases from J; junction bases left unmatched: 10. The CDR3 consists of 14 residues. The DNA for the CDR3 is TGCAGTGCGTCGACAGGGGTTGGATTCTACGAGCAGTACTTC. It specifies CSASTGVGFYEQYF.

The chain has TRBV3-1 and TRBJ2-7; maybe TRBD2 (5 bases). Deletions cut 4 bases from V and 0 bases from J, with 13 bases between. CDR1 is LGHDT and CDR2 is YNNKEL in the germline V gene (reference sequence). The CDR3 is 15 residues long. The CDR3 coding sequence is TGTGCCAGCAGCCCTTTCGGGGATATCTCCTACGAGCAGTACTTC. Its translation is CASSPFGDISYEQYF.

The chain is built from TRBV6-6 and TRBJ2-4; the D gene is possibly TRBD2 (5 bases). This CDR3 is 15 amino acids long. Per germline, CDR1 MNHNY and CDR2 SVGAGI (reference sequence). Trimming left V 2 bases short and J 13 bases short, with 21 bases between. In DNA form, the CDR3 reads TGTGCCAGCAGTTACATCGGGATCTCCGACAATGAGCAGTACTTC. Translation: CASSYIGISDNEQYF.

This rearrangement joins TRBV24-1 to TRBJ1-2, with 7 nucleotides matching TRBD1. Germline-derived CDR1 and CDR2 are KGHDR and SFDVKD. V lost 1 base, J lost 6 bases, and 7 bases stayed unmatched. The length of the CDR3 is 15 residues. For the CDR3, the DNA is TGTGCCACCAGTGATTTTAGGACAGGCCGCAATGGCTACACCTTC. Amino acids: CATSDFRTGRNGYTF.

The chain recombines TRBV30 with TRBJ1-2; no clear D gene. V lost 4 bases, J lost 3 bases, and 9 bases lay in between. The CDR3 is 12 residues long. The germline CDR1 and CDR2 sequences are GTSNPN and SVGIG (reference sequence). The DNA for the CDR3 is TGTGCCTGGAACCCGACGGACTATGGCTACACCTTC. Protein product: CAWNPTDYGYTF. Based on the CDR3 plus reference TRBV30 and TRBJ1-2, the full variable domain is SQTIHQWPATLVQPVGSPLSLECTVEGTSNPNLYWYRQAAGRGLQLLFYSVGIGQISSEVPQNLSASRPQDRQFILSSKKLLLSDSGFYLCAWNPTDYGYTFGSGTRLTVV.

The sample holds a few counts of this clonotype. The rearrangement links TRBV9 to TRBJ2-7, with TRBD1 identical over 9 bases. From germline, CDR1 is SGDLS and CDR2 YYNGEE. V was clipped by 2 bases and J by 5 bases; unmatched bases: 5. The length of the CDR3 is 14 residues. CDR3 sequence: CASSVRTGVNEQYF. The DNA of the CDR3 is TGTGCCAGCAGCGTGAGGACAGGGGTCAACGAGCAGTACTTC.